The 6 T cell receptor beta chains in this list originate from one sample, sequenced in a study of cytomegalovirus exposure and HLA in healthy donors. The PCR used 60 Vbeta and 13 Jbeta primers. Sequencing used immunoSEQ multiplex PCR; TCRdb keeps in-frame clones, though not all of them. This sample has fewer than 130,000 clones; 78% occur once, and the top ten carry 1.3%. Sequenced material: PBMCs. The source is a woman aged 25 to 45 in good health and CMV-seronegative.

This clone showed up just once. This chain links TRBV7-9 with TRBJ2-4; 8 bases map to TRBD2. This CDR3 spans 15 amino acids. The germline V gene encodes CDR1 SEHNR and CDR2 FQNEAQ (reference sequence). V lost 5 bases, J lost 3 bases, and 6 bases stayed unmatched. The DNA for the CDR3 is TGTGCCAGCAGCCTCCCGGGGGGGGGCAAAAACATTCAGTACTTC. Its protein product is CASSLPGGGKNIQYF.

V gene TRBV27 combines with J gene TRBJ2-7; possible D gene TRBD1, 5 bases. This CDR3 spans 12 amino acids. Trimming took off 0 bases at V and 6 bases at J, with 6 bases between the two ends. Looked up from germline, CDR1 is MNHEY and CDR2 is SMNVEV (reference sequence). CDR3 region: CASSLSGVEQYF. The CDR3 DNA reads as TGTGCCAGCAGTTTATCAGGGGTCGAGCAGTACTTC.

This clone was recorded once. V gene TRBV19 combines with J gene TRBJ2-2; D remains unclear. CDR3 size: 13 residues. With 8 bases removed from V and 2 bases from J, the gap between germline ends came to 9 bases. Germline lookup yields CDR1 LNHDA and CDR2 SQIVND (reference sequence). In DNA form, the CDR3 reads TGTGCCAGTTGTGAGGTAAACACCGGGGAGCTGTTTTTT. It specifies CASCEVNTGELFF.

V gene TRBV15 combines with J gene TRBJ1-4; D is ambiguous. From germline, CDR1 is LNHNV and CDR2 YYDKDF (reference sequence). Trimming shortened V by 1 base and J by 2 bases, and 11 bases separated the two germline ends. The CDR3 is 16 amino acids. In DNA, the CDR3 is TGTGCCACCAGCAGAGTCATGGGCCGGACTAATGAAAAACTGTTTTTT. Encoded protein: CATSRVMGRTNEKLFF.

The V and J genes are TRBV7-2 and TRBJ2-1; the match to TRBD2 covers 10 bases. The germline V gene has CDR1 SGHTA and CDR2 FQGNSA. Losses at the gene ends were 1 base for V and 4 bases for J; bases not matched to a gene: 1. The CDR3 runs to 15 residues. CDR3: CASSLGAGGYNEQFF. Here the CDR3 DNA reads TGTGCCAGCAGCTTAGGAGCGGGGGGGTACAATGAGCAGTTCTTC. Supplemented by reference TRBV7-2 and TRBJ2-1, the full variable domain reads GAGVSQSPSNKVTEKGKDVELRCDPISGHTALYWYRQSLGQGLEFLIYFQGNSAPDKSGLPSDRFSAERTGGSVSTLTIQRTQQEDSAVYLCASSLGAGGYNEQFFGPGTRLTVL.

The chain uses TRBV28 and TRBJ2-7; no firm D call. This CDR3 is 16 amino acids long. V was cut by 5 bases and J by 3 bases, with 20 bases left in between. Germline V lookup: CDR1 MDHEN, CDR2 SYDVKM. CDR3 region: CASSLRPVGRLYEQYF. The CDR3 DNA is TGTGCCAGCAGTCTGAGACCGGTGGGCAGGCTCTACGAGCAGTACTTC.